This entry lists 9 T cell receptor beta chains sequenced from one sample in a study of CD8 T cells in ankylosing spondylitis. Overall study findings and caveats: What seemed typical of ankylosing spondylitis blood was a TCR beta motif built from 7 or 8 highly homologous variants.

Their cognate antigens are unknown. TCRdb passed the 5' RACE reads through MiXCR, listing each CDR3 protein once. Found here are 400,000 to 450,000 distinct CDR3 sequences, roughly a sixth of them singletons; the top ten hold over 1%. The sample was blood, either unsorted or a sorted T cell fraction (not recorded which). Receptors were obtained from a male donor with ankylosing spondylitis.

In its sample, this clonotype was seen a few times. V usage is TRBV20-1 and J usage is TRBJ2-7; TRBD1 agrees at 8 bases. This CDR3 spans 14 amino acids. Germline V gene data show CDR1 as DFQATT and CDR2 as SNEGSKA (reference sequence). V lost 4 bases, J lost 1 base, and 6 bases stayed unmatched. CDR3 bases: TGCAGTGCTACAAGACAGGGGAGGTCCTACGAGCAGTACTTC. It specifies CSATRQGRSYEQYF.

This clonotype has only a few counts. The CDR3: CASSDSFVRVSGNTIYF. CDR3 sequence (DNA): TGTGCCAGCAGTGACTCTTTCGTCAGGGTCTCCGGAAACACCATATATTTT. The rearrangement joins TRBV6-4 to TRBJ1-3; TRBD1 is a possible D gene (5 bases). V lost 0 bases and J 4 bases, leaving 16 bases between the germline ends. This CDR3 has 17 amino acids. The V gene's germline CDR1 is MRHNA and CDR2 SNTAGT.

This clonotype was picked up one time. With a much larger clone just one base away, this may be a read error. This chain uses TRBV7-9 with TRBJ2-5; TRBD2 aligns across 12 bases. CDR1 and CDR2 from the germline V gene are SEHNR and FQNEAQ (reference sequence). The CDR3 contains 14 residues. V trimming: 6 bases; J trimming: 4 bases; junction bases outside the gene matches: 3. As DNA, the CDR3 is TGTGCCAGCAGTACGACTAGCGGGAGAGAGACCCAGTACTTC. It is translated as CASSTTSGRETQYF.

J is TRBJ2-7 and V is TRBV7-2; 10 nucleotides line up with TRBD2. CDR1 SGHTA and CDR2 FQGNSA come from the germline V gene. With 5 bases clipped from V and 7 bases from J, the junction kept 8 bases outside the gene matches. This CDR3 contains 14 residues. The CDR3 protein is CASSPSGSFREQYF. The CDR3 DNA sequence: TGTGCCAGCAGCCCTAGCGGGAGCTTTCGTGAGCAGTACTTC.

In DNA form, the CDR3 reads TGTGCCAGCAGCTTAGTTGGGGGGGTACTAGTAAATCAAGAGACCCAGTACTTC. It yields the protein CASSLVGGVLVNQETQYF. V gene TRBV11-2 combines with J gene TRBJ2-5; 7 nucleotides align to TRBD2. Unmatched junction bases numbered 13, after V lost 1 base and J lost 2 bases. This CDR3 has 18 residues. Germline CDR1 reads SGHAT; CDR2 reads FQNNGV.

This clonotype appeared a few times. V and J are TRBV27 and TRBJ2-1; D perhaps matches TRBD2 (6 bases). The CDR3 contains 15 residues. Germline V gives CDR1 MNHEY, CDR2 SMNVEV (reference sequence). V was shortened by 3 bases and J by 2 bases, with 11 bases between the two germline ends. The CDR3 here is CASSFDGTPYNEQFF. Written as DNA, the CDR3 is TGTGCCAGCAGTTTTGATGGGACTCCCTACAATGAGCAGTTCTTC.

The CDR3 loop reads CSVEPGQGYEQYF. The CDR3 DNA sequence: TGCAGCGTAGAACCGGGACAGGGCTACGAGCAGTACTTC. The chain carries TRBV29-1 and TRBJ2-7; 9 nucleotides align to TRBD1. The trim removed 6 bases at V and 3 bases at J, leaving 6 bases unmatched. Germline lookup yields CDR1 SQVTM and CDR2 ANQGSEA. The CDR3 spans 13 residues.

This clonotype has only a few counts. This rearrangement joins TRBV27 to TRBJ1-1, with 11 bases that match TRBD1. Unmatched junction bases numbered 12, after V lost 4 bases and J lost 11 bases. Germline CDR1 MNHEY, CDR2 SMNVEV (reference sequence). The CDR3 sequence is 15 residues long. CDR3 in amino acids: CASSSVGTGGITAFF. Written as DNA, the CDR3 is TGTGCCAGCAGTTCCGTCGGGACAGGGGGAATTACGGCTTTCTTT.

This sequence joins TRBV20-1 and TRBJ2-1; 9 bases fit TRBD2. The germline V gene has CDR1 DFQATT and CDR2 SNEGSKA (reference sequence). The CDR3 contains 15 residues. Losses at the gene ends were 3 bases for V and 2 bases for J; bases not matched to a gene: 5. The CDR3 DNA sequence: TGCAGTGCTAGGAGGGCTAGCGGGACCTACAATGAGCAGTTCTTC. Protein: CSARRASGTYNEQFF.